The 23 T cell receptor beta chains below come from one sample, sequenced in a study of response to subunit inactivated influenza vaccine. MiXCR, run by TCRdb on the RT-PCR reads, gives a single entry per CDR3 protein. The table includes 400,000 to 650,000 distinct CDR3 sequences, 6% to 9% detected once. The sample was PBMCs from blood, taken roughly 24 months after vaccination. The receptors stem from a man between 50 and 69 years old who received an inactivated influenza vaccine.

This clonotype was counted between two and nine times. The V and J genes are TRBV5-5 and TRBJ1-2; 8 nucleotides line up with TRBD1. J was trimmed by 4 bases and V by 3 bases; bases with no gene match: 8. The CDR3 runs to 15 residues. CDR1 is SGHKS and CDR2 is YYEKEE in the germline V gene (reference sequence). The CDR3 DNA is TGTGCCAGCAGCTCATCGAACACAGGGGGCTATGGCTACACCTTC. It translates to CASSSSNTGGYGYTF.

This clonotype was found a few times. The chain has TRBV2 and TRBJ2-7; TRBD1 might be the D (5 bases). CDR3 length equals 12 residues. CDR1 and CDR2 from the germline V gene are SNHLY and FYNNEI. The V and J ends lost 6 bases and 3 bases respectively, with 9 bases between them. CDR3 nucleotides: TGTGCCAGCAGGGCAGGGTACTACGAGCAGTACTTC. Encoded protein: CASRAGYYEQYF. Supplemented by reference TRBV2 and TRBJ2-7, the full variable domain reads EPEVTQTPSHQVTQMGQEVILRCVPISNHLYFYWYRQILGQKVEFLVSFYNNEISEKSEIFDDQFSVERPDGSNFTLKIRSTKLEDSAMYFCASRAGYYEQYFGPGTRLTVT.

This clonotype turned up a few times. The rearrangement uses TRBV28 and TRBJ1-1; maybe TRBD1 (5 bases). The germline V and J ends were trimmed by 3 bases and 5 bases, with 19 bases remaining between them. Germline V gene lookup returns CDR1 MDHEN and CDR2 SYDVKM. CDR3 length equals 16 residues. CDR3 sequence: CASSFRAGRGRTEAFF. Written as DNA, the CDR3 is TGTGCCAGCAGTTTCAGGGCCGGTCGGGGGAGGACTGAAGCTTTCTTT.

V usage is TRBV5-1 and J usage is TRBJ2-2; the match to TRBD1 covers 10 bases. J gave up 5 bases and V 2 bases, and 3 bases lay outside the gene matches. Germline V lookup: CDR1 SGHRS, CDR2 YFSETQ. The CDR3 runs 15 residues. This CDR3 reads CASSFGQGDTGELFF. Written as DNA, the CDR3 is TGCGCCAGCAGCTTTGGACAGGGGGATACCGGGGAGCTGTTTTTT.

This clonotype was seen at least ten times. DNA of the CDR3: TGCAGTGCTAGCGTGCAGAACAATCAGCCCCAGCATTTT. It specifies CSASVQNNQPQHF. The chain uses TRBV20-1 and TRBJ1-5; D gene uncertain. The germline CDR1 and CDR2 sequences are DFQATT and SNEGSKA (reference sequence). The CDR3 contains 13 residues. V shed 3 bases and J shed 3 bases, with 9 bases lying between them.

The chain couples TRBV12-3 or TRBV12-4 to TRBJ2-2; TRBD2 might be the D (7 bases). Between the trimmed V and J ends, which lost 5 bases and 4 bases, there was a span of 23 bases. This CDR3 spans 18 amino acids. The chain's CDR3 is CASSPSRGAPGVTGELFF. Written as DNA, the CDR3 is TGTGCCAGCAGTCCTAGTCGGGGGGCCCCGGGAGTCACCGGGGAGCTGTTTTTT.

This clonotype came up a few times. The V and J genes are TRBV28 and TRBJ1-6, with TRBD1 matching 10 bases. This CDR3 is 16 amino acids long. Germline CDR1 is MDHEN and CDR2 is SYDVKM. The ends lost 5 bases at V and 7 bases at J; junction bases unmatched: 8. For the CDR3, the DNA is TGTGCCAGCAGTATACCGGGACAGGGGATGAATTCACCCCTCCACTTT. This encodes CASSIPGQGMNSPLHF.

This clonotype was observed a few times. This rearrangement joins TRBV20-1 to TRBJ2-7; no clear D gene. This CDR3 has 13 residues. V gave up 6 bases and J gave up 4 bases, with 16 bases separating them. Germline loops: CDR1 DFQATT, CDR2 SNEGSKA (reference sequence). The CDR3 sequence is CSAPDRLKYEQYF. In nucleotides, the CDR3 is TGCAGTGCCCCGGACCGACTCAAATACGAGCAGTACTTC.

V usage is TRBV3-1 and J usage is TRBJ2-7; tentative D call: TRBD1 (5 bases). The CDR3 spans 17 residues. Per the germline V gene, CDR1 is LGHDT and CDR2 is YNNKEL (reference sequence). Trimming stripped 1 base from V and 0 bases from J, with 16 bases between. This CDR3 reads CASSQAAWGRPSYEQYF. The CDR3 DNA is TGTGCCAGCAGCCAAGCGGCCTGGGGCCGACCCTCCTACGAGCAGTACTTC.

This clonotype occurred many times. The V gene is TRBV20-1, the J gene TRBJ2-5, with D perhaps matching TRBD2 (5 bases). V was cut by 5 bases and J by 3 bases, with 13 bases left in between. Germline values: CDR1 DFQATT, CDR2 SNEGSKA (reference sequence). The CDR3 runs 13 residues. The CDR3 nucleotides read TGCAGTGCTCCCACAAGCGGCAAAGAGACCCAGTACTTC. Translated: CSAPTSGKETQYF.

This clonotype was recorded many times. This chain links TRBV29-1 with TRBJ1-4, with D unresolved. Germline V gene lookup returns CDR1 SQVTM and CDR2 ANQGSEA. V lost 4 bases, J lost 0 bases, and 6 bases lay in between. The CDR3 contains 13 residues. The CDR3 bases are TGCAGCGTTGTAGCTCCAACTAATGAAAAACTGTTTTTT. It is translated as CSVVAPTNEKLFF.

The J gene is TRBJ2-5, the V gene TRBV5-5; TRBD2 matches at 9 bases. V was pared by 0 bases and J by 2 bases, with 5 bases of the junction left unmatched. CDR1 is SGHKS, CDR2 YYEKEE, per germline (reference sequence). The CDR3 length is 16 residues. The CDR3 protein is CASSLGSSGVQETQYF. The DNA of the CDR3 is TGTGCCAGCAGCTTGGGGTCTAGCGGGGTACAAGAGACCCAGTACTTC.

This clonotype was seen more than once but under ten times. This chain links TRBV12-3 or TRBV12-4 with TRBJ2-1; TRBD2 aligns across 9 bases. The ends lost 6 bases at V and 0 bases at J; junction bases unmatched: 3. This CDR3 has 15 amino acids. The CDR3 DNA sequence: TGTGCCAGCAGGGGAGCGGGGGGCTCCTACAATGAGCAGTTCTTC. Protein: CASRGAGGSYNEQFF.

This CDR3 reads CASSRWTGLGANVLTF. For the CDR3, the DNA is TGTGCCAGCAGCAGGTGGACAGGGCTTGGGGCCAACGTCCTGACTTTC. The chain has TRBV13 and TRBJ2-6, with 8 bases fitting TRBD1. V was clipped by 5 bases and J by 3 bases; unmatched bases: 6. The CDR3 contains 16 residues. The germline V gene encodes CDR1 PRHDT and CDR2 FYEKMQ (reference sequence). Using reference TRBV13 and TRBJ2-6 for the parts outside the CDR3, the full variable domain is AAGVIQSPRHLIKEKRETATLKCYPIPRHDTVYWYQQGPGQDPQFLISFYEKMQSDKGSIPDRFSAQQFSDYHSELNMSSLELGDSALYFCASSRWTGLGANVLTFGAGSRLTVL.

This clonotype was detected many times. The rearrangement uses TRBV5-1 and TRBJ2-7; TRBD1 might be the D (5 bases). Germline CDR1 and CDR2: SGHRS and YFSETQ. Trimming left V 4 bases short and J 4 bases short, with 9 bases between. The CDR3 is 12 amino acids. CDR3 in DNA: TGCGCCAGCAGCGGACAAATTTACGAGCAGTACTTC. Its protein is CASSGQIYEQYF.

The chain carries TRBV12-3 or TRBV12-4 and TRBJ1-4; D possibly corresponds to TRBD1 (5 bases). With 3 bases removed from V and 10 bases from J, the gap between germline ends came to 15 bases. CDR3 size: 14 residues. This CDR3 is CASSLTQGRVKLFF. The CDR3 DNA sequence: TGTGCCAGCAGTTTGACCCAGGGTAGGGTAAAACTGTTTTTT.

V gene TRBV15 combines with J gene TRBJ2-5; D remains unclear. The CDR3 runs 15 residues. Trimming pared 1 base from V and 4 bases from J, leaving 13 bases between. CDR1 LNHNV and CDR2 YYDKDF come from the germline V gene (reference sequence). CDR3 nucleotides: TGTGCCACCAGCAGAGCTGGGTCGAAACGAGAGACCCAGTACTTC. Residues: CATSRAGSKRETQYF.

Many counts were recorded for this clonotype. For the CDR3, the DNA is TGCAGTGCTAGAGATGCTAGCGAGAGAGTCACAGATACGCAGTATTTT. As protein: CSARDASERVTDTQYF. This chain joins TRBV20-1 and TRBJ2-3; D perhaps matches TRBD2 (6 bases). V dropped 0 bases and J dropped 2 bases, with 15 bases sitting between them. The germline gives CDR1 DFQATT, CDR2 SNEGSKA (reference sequence). The CDR3 is 16 amino acids.

The sample holds many counts of this clonotype. The chain is built from TRBV29-1 and TRBJ2-1, with 7 bases lining up with TRBD1. CDR3 length equals 14 residues. Trimming took 0 bases from V and 7 from J; bases not matched to a gene: 6. CDR1 SQVTM and CDR2 ANQGSEA come from the germline V gene. CDR3 in amino acids: CSVEDPIQGNEQFF. The CDR3 DNA sequence: TGCAGCGTTGAAGATCCGATACAGGGGAATGAGCAGTTCTTC.

This clonotype was seen many times. The V and J genes are TRBV9 and TRBJ1-4, with 9 bases that match TRBD1. Germline lookup yields CDR1 SGDLS and CDR2 YYNGEE. The CDR3 consists of 14 residues. The V and J ends lost 3 bases and 10 bases, in that order; junction bases with no gene match: 7. The CDR3 reads CASSGTGGAGKLFF. The CDR3 nucleotides read TGTGCCAGCAGCGGTACAGGGGGCGCAGGAAAACTGTTTTTT.

The V gene is TRBV4-1, the J gene TRBJ2-3, with a possible D match to TRBD2 (6 bases). Germline lookup yields CDR1 MGHRA and CDR2 YSYEKL. V lost 4 bases to trimming and J lost 6 bases, with 17 bases between them. This CDR3 spans 15 amino acids. The CDR3: CASSPGGVFVDTQYF. For the CDR3, the DNA is TGCGCCAGCAGCCCCGGAGGGGTTTTCGTCGATACGCAGTATTTT.

This clonotype has more than one count but fewer than ten. The chain employs TRBV7-9 and TRBJ2-7; 8 nucleotides line up with TRBD1. This CDR3 is built from 14 residues. J was trimmed by 5 bases and V by 2 bases; bases with no gene match: 5. Germline CDR1 SEHNR, CDR2 FQNEAQ (reference sequence). CDR3 sequence reads: CASSLPTGVHEQYF. The CDR3 region has the DNA TGTGCCAGCAGCTTACCGACAGGGGTCCACGAGCAGTACTTC.

This clonotype was counted at least ten times. The chain couples TRBV12-3 or TRBV12-4 to TRBJ1-2; no clear D gene. Trimming shortened V by 10 bases and J by 4 bases, and 19 bases separated the two germline ends. The CDR3 spans 14 residues. The CDR3 DNA reads TGTGCCACCAAGATTGCGGGATTTTCCTATGGCTACACCTTC. Translating it yields CATKIAGFSYGYTF.